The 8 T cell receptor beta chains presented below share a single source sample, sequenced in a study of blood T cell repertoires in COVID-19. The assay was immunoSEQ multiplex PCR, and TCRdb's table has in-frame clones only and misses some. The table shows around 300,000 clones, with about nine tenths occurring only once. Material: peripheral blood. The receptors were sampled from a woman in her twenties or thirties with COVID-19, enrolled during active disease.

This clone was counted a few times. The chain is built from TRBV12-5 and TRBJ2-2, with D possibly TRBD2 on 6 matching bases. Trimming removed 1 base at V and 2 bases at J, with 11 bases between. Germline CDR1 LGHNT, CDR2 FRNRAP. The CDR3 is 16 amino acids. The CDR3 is CASGLGNGGNTGELFF. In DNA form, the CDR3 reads TGTGCTAGTGGTTTGGGGAACGGGGGAAACACCGGGGAGCTGTTTTTT.

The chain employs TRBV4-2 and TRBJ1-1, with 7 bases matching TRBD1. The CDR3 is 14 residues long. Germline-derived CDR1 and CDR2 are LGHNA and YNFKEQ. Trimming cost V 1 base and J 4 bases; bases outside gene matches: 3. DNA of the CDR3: TGTGCCAGCAGCCAAGGTCAGGGGGTCACTGAAGCTTTCTTT. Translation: CASSQGQGVTEAFF.

This chain's CDR3 is CASSSKRGPYNEQFF. CDR3 in DNA: TGTGCCAGCAGCTCAAAGCGGGGGCCGTACAATGAGCAGTTCTTC. The gene calls are TRBV7-9 and TRBJ2-1; TRBD2 aligns across 8 bases. Trimming removed 4 bases from V and 4 bases from J; junction bases left unmatched: 6. This CDR3 is built from 15 residues. The germline V gene encodes CDR1 SEHNR and CDR2 FQNEAQ (reference sequence).

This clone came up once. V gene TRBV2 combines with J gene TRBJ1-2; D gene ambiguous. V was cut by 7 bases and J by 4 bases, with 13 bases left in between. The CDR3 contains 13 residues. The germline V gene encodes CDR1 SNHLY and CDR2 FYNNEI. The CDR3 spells CASTQTPGYGYTF. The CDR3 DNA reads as TGTGCCAGCACTCAAACGCCAGGCTATGGCTACACCTTC. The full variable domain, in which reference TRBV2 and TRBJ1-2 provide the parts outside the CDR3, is EPEVTQTPSHQVTQMGQEVILRCVPISNHLYFYWYRQILGQKVEFLVSFYNNEISEKSEIFDDQFSVERPDGSNFTLKIRSTKLEDSAMYFCASTQTPGYGYTFGSGTRLTVV.

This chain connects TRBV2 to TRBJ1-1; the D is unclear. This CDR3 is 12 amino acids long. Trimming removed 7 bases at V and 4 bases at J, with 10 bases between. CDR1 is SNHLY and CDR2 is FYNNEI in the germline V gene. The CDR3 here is CASTLTSTEAFF. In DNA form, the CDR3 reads TGTGCCAGCACTTTAACCAGCACTGAAGCTTTCTTT.

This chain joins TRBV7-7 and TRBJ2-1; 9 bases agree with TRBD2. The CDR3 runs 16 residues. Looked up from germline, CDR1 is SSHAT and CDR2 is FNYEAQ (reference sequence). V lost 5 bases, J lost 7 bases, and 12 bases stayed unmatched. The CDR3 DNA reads TGTGCCAGCAGCCTAGGAGGAGCGGGGGGCCAAAATGAGCAGTTCTTC. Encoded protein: CASSLGGAGGQNEQFF.

The CDR3 reads CASSSRGGRGDEQFF. The CDR3 nucleotides read TGTGCCAGCAGTAGCCGGGGGGGGCGTGGGGATGAGCAGTTCTTC. The J gene is TRBJ2-1, the V gene TRBV27, with 8 bases that match TRBD2. V lost 5 bases to trimming and J lost 8 bases; unmatched junction nucleotides: 11. The CDR3 sequence is 15 residues long. The germline gives CDR1 MNHEY, CDR2 SMNVEV (reference sequence).

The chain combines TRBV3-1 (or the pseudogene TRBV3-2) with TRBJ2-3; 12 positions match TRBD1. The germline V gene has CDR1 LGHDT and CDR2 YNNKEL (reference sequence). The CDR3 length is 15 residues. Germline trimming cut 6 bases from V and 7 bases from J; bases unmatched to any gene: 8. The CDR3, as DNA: TGTGCCAGCAGATCCGGGACAGGGGGCTCAAATACGCAGTATTTT. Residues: CASRSGTGGSNTQYF.